One sample yielded the 8 T cell receptor beta chains listed below, sequenced in a study of cytomegalovirus exposure and HLA in healthy donors. The data were produced by immunoSEQ multiplex PCR, yet TCRdb's version contains in-frame clones alone and is incomplete. This sample has almost 75,000 clones; about 85% occur once, and the top ten carry 3%. Material: PBMCs. These TCRs come from a man younger than 45 in good health and CMV-seronegative.

The chain links TRBV7-8 to TRBJ1-5; tentatively, D is TRBD1 (5 bases). Germline V gene data show CDR1 as SGHVS and CDR2 as FQNEAQ. With 5 bases removed from V and 1 base from J, the gap between germline ends came to 12 bases. The CDR3 is 15 residues long. For the CDR3, the DNA is TGTGCCAGCAGCGTCAGGGATGCGAGCAATCAGCCCCAGCATTTT. Amino acids: CASSVRDASNQPQHF.

V gene TRBV5-1 combines with J gene TRBJ2-5; 11 positions match TRBD2. This CDR3 has 14 amino acids. J was trimmed by 4 bases and V by 3 bases; bases with no gene match: 2. The germline CDR1 and CDR2 sequences are SGHRS and YFSETQ. CDR3 in amino acids: CASSSGLAGETQYF. CDR3 DNA: TGCGCCAGCAGCTCCGGACTAGCGGGAGAGACCCAGTACTTC.

The chain has TRBV5-1 and TRBJ2-1; the match to TRBD2 covers 9 bases. The ends lost 4 bases at V and 15 bases at J; junction bases unmatched: 17. The germline CDR1 and CDR2 sequences are SGHRS and YFSETQ. This CDR3 contains 15 residues. The CDR3 DNA follows: TGCGCCAGCAGCCTACGCACGTCCGCGGGAGGGCCTCTGTTCTTC. This gives the protein CASSLRTSAGGPLFF.

This rearrangement joins TRBV27 to TRBJ2-5, with TRBD1 as a possible D gene (5 bases). CDR3 size: 12 residues. CDR1 is MNHEY and CDR2 is SMNVEV in the germline V gene (reference sequence). V was clipped by 3 bases and J by 12 bases, with 14 bases between them. CDR3 in amino acids: CASSFRVGREYF. The CDR3 DNA sequence: TGTGCCAGCAGTTTCAGGGTAGGTCGAGAGTACTTC.

CDR3 sequence: CASSFGTADPGELFF. The CDR3 nucleotides are TGCGCCAGCAGCTTTGGAACAGCGGATCCCGGGGAGCTGTTTTTT. V gene TRBV5-1 combines with J gene TRBJ2-2, with D possibly matching TRBD2 (5 bases). CDR1 SGHRS and CDR2 YFSETQ come from the germline V gene. This CDR3 region has 15 residues. Trimming shortened V by 2 bases and J by 6 bases, and 14 bases separated the two germline ends.

The chain links TRBV19 to TRBJ2-4, with D perhaps TRBD2 (5 bases). The germline V gene has CDR1 LNHDA and CDR2 SQIVND (reference sequence). V shed 3 bases and J shed 0 bases, with 9 bases lying between them. The CDR3 spans 15 residues. The CDR3 protein is CASSITRLAKNIQYF. DNA of the CDR3: TGTGCCAGTAGTATTACTAGGCTAGCCAAAAACATTCAGTACTTC.

This rearrangement joins TRBV30 to TRBJ2-3; TRBD1 matches 9 bases. The CDR3 loop spans 15 amino acids. Germline values: CDR1 GTSNPN, CDR2 SVGIG (reference sequence). Trimming cost V 5 bases and J 4 bases; bases outside gene matches: 10. The CDR3 DNA sequence: TGTGCCTGGGAGAGGACAGGGGAGGGTGCAGATACGCAGTATTTT. Encoded protein: CAWERTGEGADTQYF.

The chain employs TRBV4-1 and TRBJ2-1, with 10 bases identical to TRBD2. Germline V CDR1 and CDR2: MGHRA, YSYEKL. V was clipped by 1 base and J by 8 bases; unmatched bases: 11. The CDR3 has 17 amino acids. The CDR3 protein is CASSQVDMGLANDEQFF. The CDR3 DNA follows: TGCGCCAGCAGCCAAGTCGATATGGGACTAGCGAACGATGAGCAGTTCTTC.